This T cell receptor beta chain was identified in a study of cytomegalovirus exposure and HLA in healthy donors. The CDR3 contains 16 residues. V gave up 2 bases and J gave up 4 bases; unmatched junction bases: 4. Germline V lookup: CDR1 SGHTA, CDR2 FQGTGA. The PCR had 60 Vbeta and 13 Jbeta primers. The repertoire was sequenced with immunoSEQ multiplex PCR; TCRdb's copy has only in-frame clones and lacks some. In the table there are 150,000 or so clones, approximately 80% of which are singletons. The sequenced material came from PBMCs. The V and J genes are TRBV7-3 and TRBJ2-5, with 13 bases identical to TRBD2. The TCR was taken from a woman in her forties in good health and CMV-seronegative. The CDR3 bases are TGTGCCAGCAGCTTAGGGACTAGCGGGGTCGGAGAGACCCAGTACTTC. It yields the protein CASSLGTSGVGETQYF.